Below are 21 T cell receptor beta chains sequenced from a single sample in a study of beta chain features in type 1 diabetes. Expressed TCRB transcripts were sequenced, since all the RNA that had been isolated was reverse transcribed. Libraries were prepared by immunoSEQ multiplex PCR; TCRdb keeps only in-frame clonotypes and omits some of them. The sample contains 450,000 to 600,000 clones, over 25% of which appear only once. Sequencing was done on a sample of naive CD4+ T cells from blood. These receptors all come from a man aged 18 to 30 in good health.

The CDR3 DNA reads as TGCAGCGTTCAAGGGGCCACGGGTGCAACTAATGAAAAACTGTTTTTT. It yields the protein CSVQGATGATNEKLFF. This sequence joins TRBV29-1 and TRBJ1-4, with D perhaps TRBD1 (5 bases). V lost 5 bases and J 0 bases, leaving 16 bases between the germline ends. CDR1 and CDR2 (germline): SQVTM, ANQGSEA. This CDR3 is built from 16 residues.

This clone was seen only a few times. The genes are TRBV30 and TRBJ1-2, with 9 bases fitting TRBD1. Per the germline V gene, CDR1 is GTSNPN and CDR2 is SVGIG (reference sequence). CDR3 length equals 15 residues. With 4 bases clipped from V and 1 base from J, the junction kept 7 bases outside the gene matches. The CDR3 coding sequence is TGTGCCTGGACCCCGGACAGGGGCAATAACTATGGCTACACCTTC. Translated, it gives CAWTPDRGNNYGYTF.

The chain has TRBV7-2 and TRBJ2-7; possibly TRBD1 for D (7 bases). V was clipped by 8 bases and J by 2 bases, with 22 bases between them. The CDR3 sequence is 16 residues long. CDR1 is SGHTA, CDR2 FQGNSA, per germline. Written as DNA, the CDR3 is TGTGCCAGCTCCATCCGGCCCGCAGGGGGGCCCTACGAGCAGTACTTC. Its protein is CASSIRPAGGPYEQYF.

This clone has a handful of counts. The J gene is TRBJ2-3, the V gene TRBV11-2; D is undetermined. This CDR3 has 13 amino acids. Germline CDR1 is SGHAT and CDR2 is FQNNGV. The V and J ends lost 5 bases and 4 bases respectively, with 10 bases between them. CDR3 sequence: CASSPILADTQYF. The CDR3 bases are TGTGCCAGCAGCCCGATATTGGCAGATACGCAGTATTTT.

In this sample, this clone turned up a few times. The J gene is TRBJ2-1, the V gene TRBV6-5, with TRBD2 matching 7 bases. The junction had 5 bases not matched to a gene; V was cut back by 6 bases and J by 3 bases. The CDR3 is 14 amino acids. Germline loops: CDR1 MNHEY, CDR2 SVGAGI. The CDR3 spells CASRASGLYNEQFF. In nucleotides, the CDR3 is TGTGCCAGCAGAGCTAGCGGTCTCTACAATGAGCAGTTCTTC.

CDR3 in DNA: TGTGCCTGGACTAGCGGGTTCTACAATGAGCAGTTCTTC. It specifies CAWTSGFYNEQFF. This chain links TRBV30 with TRBJ2-1; 8 positions match TRBD2. Unmatched junction bases numbered 2, after V lost 4 bases and J lost 3 bases. Germline assignment: CDR1 GTSNPN and CDR2 SVGIG (reference sequence). The CDR3 runs to 13 residues.

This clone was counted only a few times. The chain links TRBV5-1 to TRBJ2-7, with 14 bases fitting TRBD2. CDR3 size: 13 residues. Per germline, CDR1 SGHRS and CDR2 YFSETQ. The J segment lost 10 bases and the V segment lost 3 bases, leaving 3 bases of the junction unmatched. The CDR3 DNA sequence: TGCGCCAGCAGCTCGGGACTAGCGGGAGTACAGTACTTC. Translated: CASSSGLAGVQYF. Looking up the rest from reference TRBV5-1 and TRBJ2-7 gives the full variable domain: KAGVTQTPRYLIKTRGQQVTLSCSPISGHRSVSWYQQTPGQGLQFLFEYFSETQRNKGNFPGRFSGRQFSNSRSEMNVSTLELGDSALYLCASSSGLAGVQYFGPGTRLTVT.

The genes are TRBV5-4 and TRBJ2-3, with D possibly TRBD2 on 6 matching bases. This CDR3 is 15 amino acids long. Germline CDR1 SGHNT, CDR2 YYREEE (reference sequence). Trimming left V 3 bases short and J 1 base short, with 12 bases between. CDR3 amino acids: CASSSLIAGTDTQYF. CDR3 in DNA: TGTGCCAGCAGCTCACTTATAGCGGGCACAGATACGCAGTATTTT.

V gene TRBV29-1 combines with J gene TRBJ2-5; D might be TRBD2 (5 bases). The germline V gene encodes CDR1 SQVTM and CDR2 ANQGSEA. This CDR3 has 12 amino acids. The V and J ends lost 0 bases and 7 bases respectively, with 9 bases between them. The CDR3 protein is CSVEEGAVTQYF. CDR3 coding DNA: TGCAGCGTTGAAGAAGGAGCGGTGACCCAGTACTTC.

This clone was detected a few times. Written as DNA, the CDR3 is TGTGCCAGCAGTTCGGGACTAGCGGGAGGGTTCGAGCAGTACTTC. Translation: CASSSGLAGGFEQYF. The chain has TRBV28 and TRBJ2-7, with 16 bases matching TRBD2. The germline CDR1 and CDR2 sequences are MDHEN and SYDVKM. This CDR3 region has 15 residues. V shed 4 bases, J shed 6 bases, and the junction held 3 bases outside the gene matches.

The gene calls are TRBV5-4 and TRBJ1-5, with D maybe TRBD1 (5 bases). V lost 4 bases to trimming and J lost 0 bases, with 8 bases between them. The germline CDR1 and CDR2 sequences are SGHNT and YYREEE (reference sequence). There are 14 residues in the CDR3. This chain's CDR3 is CASSRTPSNQPQHF. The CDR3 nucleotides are TGTGCCAGCAGCCGGACACCTAGCAATCAGCCCCAGCATTTT.

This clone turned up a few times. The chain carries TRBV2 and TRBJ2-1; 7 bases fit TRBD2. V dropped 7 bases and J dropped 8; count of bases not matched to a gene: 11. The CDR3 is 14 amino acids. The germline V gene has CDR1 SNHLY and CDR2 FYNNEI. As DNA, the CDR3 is TGTGCCAGCATCCGGCGGGAGATCACCGATGAGCAGTTCTTC. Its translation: CASIRREITDEQFF.

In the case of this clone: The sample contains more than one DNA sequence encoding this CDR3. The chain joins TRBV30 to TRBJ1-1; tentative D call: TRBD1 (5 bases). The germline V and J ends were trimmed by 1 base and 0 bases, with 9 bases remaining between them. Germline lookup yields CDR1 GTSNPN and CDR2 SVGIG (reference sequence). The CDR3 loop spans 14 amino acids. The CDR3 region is CAWSGGTMNTEAFF. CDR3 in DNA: TGTGCCTGGAGTGGGGGCACCATGAACACTGAAGCTTTCTTT. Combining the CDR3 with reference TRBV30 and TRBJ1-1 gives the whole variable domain SQTIHQWPATLVQPVGSPLSLECTVEGTSNPNLYWYRQAAGRGLQLLFYSVGIGQISSEVPQNLSASRPQDRQFILSSKKLLLSDSGFYLCAWSGGTMNTEAFFGQGTRLTVV.

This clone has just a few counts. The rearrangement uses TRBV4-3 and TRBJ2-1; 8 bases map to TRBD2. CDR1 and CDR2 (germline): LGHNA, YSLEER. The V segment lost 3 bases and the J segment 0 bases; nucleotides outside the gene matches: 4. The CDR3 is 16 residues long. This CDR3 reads CASSQVTSGSYNEQFF. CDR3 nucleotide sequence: TGCGCCAGCAGCCAGGTTACTAGCGGCTCCTACAATGAGCAGTTCTTC.

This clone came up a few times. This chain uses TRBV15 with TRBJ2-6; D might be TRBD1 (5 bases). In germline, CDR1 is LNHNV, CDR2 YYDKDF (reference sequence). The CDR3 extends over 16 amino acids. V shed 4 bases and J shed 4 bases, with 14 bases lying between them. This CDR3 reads CATSKTGSAGANVLTF. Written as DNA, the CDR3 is TGTGCCACCAGCAAAACAGGTTCGGCGGGGGCCAACGTCCTGACTTTC.

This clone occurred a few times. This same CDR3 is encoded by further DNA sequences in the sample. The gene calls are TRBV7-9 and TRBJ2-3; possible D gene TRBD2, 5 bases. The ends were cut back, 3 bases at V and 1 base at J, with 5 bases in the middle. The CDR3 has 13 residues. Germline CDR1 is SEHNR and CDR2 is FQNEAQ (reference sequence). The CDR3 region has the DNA TGTGCCAGCAGCTTCGGGGGCACAGATACGCAGTATTTT. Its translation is CASSFGGTDTQYF.

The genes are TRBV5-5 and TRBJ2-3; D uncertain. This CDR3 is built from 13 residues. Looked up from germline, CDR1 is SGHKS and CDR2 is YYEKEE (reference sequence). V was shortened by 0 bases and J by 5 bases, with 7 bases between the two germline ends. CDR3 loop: CASSLEGQDTQYF. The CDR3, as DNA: TGTGCCAGCAGCTTGGAAGGCCAAGATACGCAGTATTTT.

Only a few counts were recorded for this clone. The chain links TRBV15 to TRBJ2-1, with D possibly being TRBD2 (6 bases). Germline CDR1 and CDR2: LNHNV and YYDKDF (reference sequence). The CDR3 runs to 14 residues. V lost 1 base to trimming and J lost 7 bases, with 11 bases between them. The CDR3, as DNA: TGTGCCACCAGCAGAGTCTTTGGAGGGAATGAGCAGTTCTTC. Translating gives CATSRVFGGNEQFF.

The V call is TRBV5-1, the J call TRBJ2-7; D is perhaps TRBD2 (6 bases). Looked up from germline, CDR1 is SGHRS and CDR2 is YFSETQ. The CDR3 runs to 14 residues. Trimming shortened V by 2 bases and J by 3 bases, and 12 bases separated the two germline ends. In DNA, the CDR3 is TGCGCCAGCAGCTTTGGGGACTTCAACTACGAGCAGTACTTC. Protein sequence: CASSFGDFNYEQYF.

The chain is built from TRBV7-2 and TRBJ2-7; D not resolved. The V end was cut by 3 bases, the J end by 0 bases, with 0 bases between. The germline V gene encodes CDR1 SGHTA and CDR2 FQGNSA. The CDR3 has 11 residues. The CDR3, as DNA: TGTGCCAGCAGCTTCTCCTACGAGCAGTACTTC. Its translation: CASSFSYEQYF.

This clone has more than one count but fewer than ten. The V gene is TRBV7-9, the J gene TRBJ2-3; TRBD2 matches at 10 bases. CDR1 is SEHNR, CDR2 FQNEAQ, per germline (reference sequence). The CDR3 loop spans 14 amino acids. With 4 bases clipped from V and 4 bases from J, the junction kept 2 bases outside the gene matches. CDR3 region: CASSSLAGADTQYF. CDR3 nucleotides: TGTGCCAGCAGCTCGCTAGCGGGGGCAGATACGCAGTATTTT.